This TCR beta chain was retrieved from a study of OX40 agonist ivuxolimab in advanced cancers. This CDR3 has 14 residues. Germline-derived CDR1 and CDR2 are SGHRS and YFSETQ. Trimming took 4 bases from V and 0 from J, leaving 10 bases between them. The data were produced by immunoSEQ multiplex PCR, yet TCRdb's version contains in-frame clones alone and is incomplete. Here the sample spans around 80,000 clones, 89% being singletons. The sample here was CD4+ or CD8+ T cells sorted from blood, taken in a trial of the OX40 agonist ivuxolimab. V gene TRBV5-1 combines with J gene TRBJ1-1; D gene ambiguous. The sequence was collected from an adult with an advanced solid tumor such as melanoma, head and neck, liver or kidney cancer. The CDR3: CASSPGYLNTEAFF. For the CDR3, the DNA is TGCGCCAGCAGCCCGGGCTACTTGAACACTGAAGCTTTCTTT.